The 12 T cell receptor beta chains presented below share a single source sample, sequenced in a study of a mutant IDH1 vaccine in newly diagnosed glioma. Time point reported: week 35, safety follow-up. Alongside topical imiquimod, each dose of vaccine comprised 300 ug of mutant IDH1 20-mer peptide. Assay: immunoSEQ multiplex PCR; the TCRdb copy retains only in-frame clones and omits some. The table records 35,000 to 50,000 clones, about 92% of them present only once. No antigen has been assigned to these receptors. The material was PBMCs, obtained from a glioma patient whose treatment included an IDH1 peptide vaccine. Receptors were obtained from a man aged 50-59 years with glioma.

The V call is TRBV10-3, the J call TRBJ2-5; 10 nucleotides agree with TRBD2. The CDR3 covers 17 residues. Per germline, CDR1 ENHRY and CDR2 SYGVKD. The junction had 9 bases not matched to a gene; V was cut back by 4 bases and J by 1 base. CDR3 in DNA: TGTGCCATCAGTGGGAATCCTAGCGGGGGACCCCAAGAGACCCAGTACTTC. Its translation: CAISGNPSGGPQETQYF.

The CDR3 nucleotides read TGCGCCAGCAGCCAAGATCTTCAAGGCTACACCTTC. Its translation: CASSQDLQGYTF. The genes are TRBV4-3 and TRBJ1-2, with D unclear. There are 12 residues in the CDR3. Trimming left V 0 bases short and J 8 bases short, with 7 bases between. CDR1 LGHNA and CDR2 YSLEER come from the germline V gene.

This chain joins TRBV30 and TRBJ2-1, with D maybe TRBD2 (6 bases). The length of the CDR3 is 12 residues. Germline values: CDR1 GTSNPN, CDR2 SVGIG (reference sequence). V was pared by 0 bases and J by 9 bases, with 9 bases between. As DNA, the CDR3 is TGTGCCTGGAGTGTAACAGCGGGTGAGCAGTTCTTC. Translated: CAWSVTAGEQFF. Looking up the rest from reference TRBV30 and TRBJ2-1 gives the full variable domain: SQTIHQWPATLVQPVGSPLSLECTVEGTSNPNLYWYRQAAGRGLQLLFYSVGIGQISSEVPQNLSASRPQDRQFILSSKKLLLSDSGFYLCAWSVTAGEQFFGPGTRLTVL.

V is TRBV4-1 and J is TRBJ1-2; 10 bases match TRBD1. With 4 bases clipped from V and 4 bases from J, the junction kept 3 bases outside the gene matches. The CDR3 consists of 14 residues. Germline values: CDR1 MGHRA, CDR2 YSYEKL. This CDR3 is CASSPGQGGYGYTF. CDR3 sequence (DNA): TGCGCCAGCAGCCCTGGACAGGGGGGCTATGGCTACACCTTC.

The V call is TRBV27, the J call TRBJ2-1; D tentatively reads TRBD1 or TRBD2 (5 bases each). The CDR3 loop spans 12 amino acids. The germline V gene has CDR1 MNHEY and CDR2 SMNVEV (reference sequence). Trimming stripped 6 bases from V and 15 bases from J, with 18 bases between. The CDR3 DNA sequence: TGTGCCAGCAGGGAACAACGGGACCCATCGTTCTTC. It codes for CASREQRDPSFF.

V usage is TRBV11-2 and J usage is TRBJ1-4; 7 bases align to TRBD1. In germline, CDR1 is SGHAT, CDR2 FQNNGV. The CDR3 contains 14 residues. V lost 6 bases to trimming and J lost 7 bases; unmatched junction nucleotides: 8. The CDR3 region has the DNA TGTGCCAGCAGTAAGACAGGGTCGGGTGAAAAACTGTTTTTT. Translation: CASSKTGSGEKLFF.

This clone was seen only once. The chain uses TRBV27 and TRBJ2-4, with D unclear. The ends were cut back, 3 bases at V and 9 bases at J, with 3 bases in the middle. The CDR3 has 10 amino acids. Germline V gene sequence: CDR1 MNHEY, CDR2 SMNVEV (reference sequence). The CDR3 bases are TGTGCCAGCAGTTTGATCATTCAGTACTTC. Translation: CASSLIIQYF.

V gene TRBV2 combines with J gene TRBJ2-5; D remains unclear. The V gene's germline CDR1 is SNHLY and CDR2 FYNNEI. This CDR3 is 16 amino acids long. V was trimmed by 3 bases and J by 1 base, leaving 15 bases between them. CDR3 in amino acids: CASSDHGPDTQETQYF. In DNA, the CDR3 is TGTGCCAGCAGTGACCACGGGCCCGACACCCAAGAGACCCAGTACTTC.

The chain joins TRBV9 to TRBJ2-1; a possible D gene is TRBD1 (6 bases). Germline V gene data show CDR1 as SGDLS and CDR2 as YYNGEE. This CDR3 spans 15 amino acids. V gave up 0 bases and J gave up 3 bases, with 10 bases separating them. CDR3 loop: CASSVGQGIYNEQFF. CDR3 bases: TGTGCCAGCAGCGTAGGTCAGGGGATCTACAATGAGCAGTTCTTC.

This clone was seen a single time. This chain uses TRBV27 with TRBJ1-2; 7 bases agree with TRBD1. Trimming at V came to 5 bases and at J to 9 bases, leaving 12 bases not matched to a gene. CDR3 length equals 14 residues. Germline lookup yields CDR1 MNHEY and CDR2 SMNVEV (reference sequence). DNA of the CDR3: TGTGCCAGCAGTGACTACCGACAGGGTACGAGCTACACCTTC. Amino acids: CASSDYRQGTSYTF.

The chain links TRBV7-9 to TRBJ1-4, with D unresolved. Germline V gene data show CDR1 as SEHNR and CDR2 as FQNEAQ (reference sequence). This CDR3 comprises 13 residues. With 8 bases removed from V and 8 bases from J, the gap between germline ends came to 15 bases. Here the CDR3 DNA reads TGTGCCAGCTTTGACGGAATTCTCGAAAAACTGTTTTTT. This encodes CASFDGILEKLFF.

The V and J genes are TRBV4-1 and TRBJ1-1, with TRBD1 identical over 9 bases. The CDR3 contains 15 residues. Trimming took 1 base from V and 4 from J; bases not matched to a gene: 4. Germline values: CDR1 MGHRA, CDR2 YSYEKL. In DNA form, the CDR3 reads TGCGCCAGCAGCCAAGCGGGACAGGGCCGCACTGAAGCTTTCTTT. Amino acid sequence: CASSQAGQGRTEAFF.